This T cell receptor (beta chain) was sequenced for a study of T cells after posttransplantation cyclophosphamide. This related bone marrow graft donor gave peripheral blood on the day of marrow donation. There are 19 residues in the CDR3. Trimming cost V 8 bases and J 3 bases; bases outside gene matches: 25. Germline values: CDR1 MNHEY, CDR2 SMNVEV (reference sequence). The sample holds many counts of this clone. Its antigen is not known. Study results and caveats: Donor-recipient repertoire similarity was low at 1-2 months, rising over year one.

Only in-frame clones appear in the TCRdb table, and some are missing; sequencing was by immunoSEQ multiplex PCR. Observed are about 39,000 clones, no singletons, with the top ten taking about 4.2%. This TCR came from a woman in her forties or fifties in good health and a related stem cell transplant donor. Material: PBMCs. This rearrangement joins TRBV27 to TRBJ2-7; TRBD1 matches 7 bases. CDR3 in DNA: TGTGCCAGCTCCGAGGTTAGGACCGATTGGACAGGTCTTTACTACGAGCAGTACTTC. Protein product: CASSEVRTDWTGLYYEQYF.